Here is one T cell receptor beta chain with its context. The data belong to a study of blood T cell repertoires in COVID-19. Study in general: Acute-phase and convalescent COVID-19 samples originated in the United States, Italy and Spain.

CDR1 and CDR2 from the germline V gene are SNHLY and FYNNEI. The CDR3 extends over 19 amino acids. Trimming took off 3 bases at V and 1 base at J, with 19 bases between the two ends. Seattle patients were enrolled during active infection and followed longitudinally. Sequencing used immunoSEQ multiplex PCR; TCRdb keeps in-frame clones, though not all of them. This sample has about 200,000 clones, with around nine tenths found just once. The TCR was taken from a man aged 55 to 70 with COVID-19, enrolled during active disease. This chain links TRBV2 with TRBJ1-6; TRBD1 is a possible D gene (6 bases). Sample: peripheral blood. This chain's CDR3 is CASSDHRVLRRSYNSPLHF. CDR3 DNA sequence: TGTGCCAGCAGTGATCACAGGGTTCTTCGTAGGTCCTATAATTCACCCCTCCACTTT.